This T cell receptor beta chain was retrieved from a study of blood T cell repertoires in COVID-19. The assay was immunoSEQ multiplex PCR, and TCRdb's table has in-frame clones only and misses some. The data contain about 210,000 clones, approximately 78% of them singletons. The origin of this receptor is a woman between 70 and 85 years old with COVID-19, enrolled during active disease. The sample taken for sequencing was peripheral blood.

CDR3 DNA sequence: TGTGCCAGTAGTTCGACTAGCGGGAGGGCCAGCAATGAGCAGTTCTTC. Protein: CASSSTSGRASNEQFF. The V call is TRBV19, the J call TRBJ2-1; 14 bases map to TRBD2. Germline CDR1 reads LNHDA; CDR2 reads SQIVND (reference sequence). The CDR3 is made up of 16 amino acids. Germline trimming cut 5 bases from V and 6 bases from J; bases unmatched to any gene: 6.